Listed below are T cell receptor beta chains from one sample, sequenced in a study of OX40 agonist ivuxolimab in advanced cancers. Sequencing used immunoSEQ multiplex PCR; TCRdb keeps in-frame clones, though not all of them. The sample has about 35,000 clones; about 93% are singletons. Sample: CD4+ or CD8+ T cells sorted from blood, taken in a trial of the OX40 agonist ivuxolimab. The receptor set was obtained from an adult with an advanced solid tumor such as melanoma, head and neck, liver or kidney cancer. Both conserved end residues are part of each CDR3. Fields, in order: J gene, clone size, V gene, D gene, CDR3 protein, CDR3 DNA. The D gene is left open where the match is weak. For some rows the clone size is stated as once, few or many, or as a class when expanded; others skip it.

>TRBJ2-5|once|TRBV9|-
CASSVNSQETQYF
TGTGCCAGCAGCGTCAACAGTCAAGAGACCCAGTACTTC
>TRBJ2-1|-|TRBV7-9|-
CASSFGLGYNEQFF
TGTGCCAGCAGCTTCGGGCTAGGGTACAATGAGCAGTTCTTC
>TRBJ2-5|few|TRBV11-2|TRBD2
CASSLRASGYQETQYF
TGTGCCAGCAGCCTCCGGGCTAGCGGGTACCAAGAGACCCAGTACTTC
>TRBJ2-7|-|TRBV6-1|TRBD1
CASSEPPYWDRKNEQYF
TGTGCCAGCAGTGAGCCCCCCTACTGGGACAGGAAAAACGAGCAGTACTTC
>TRBJ2-7|-|TRBV7-9|-
CASSLRGDPYEQYF
TGTGCCAGCAGCTTAAGGGGGGACCCCTACGAGCAGTACTTC
>TRBJ2-7|-|TRBV6-1|-
CASSTGNPFDYEQYF
TGTGCCAGCAGTACAGGGAACCCCTTTGATTACGAGCAGTACTTC
>TRBJ2-3|-|TRBV4-2|TRBD2
CASSQEFLAGSTDTQYF
TGTGCCAGCAGCCAAGAGTTCCTAGCGGGGAGCACAGATACGCAGTATTTT
>TRBJ2-1|-|TRBV19|-
CASSIGTGYNEQFF
TGTGCCAGTAGTATTGGGACGGGTTACAATGAGCAGTTCTTC
>TRBJ2-5|-|TRBV5-6|TRBD2
CASSPERLAGVEETQYF
TGTGCCAGCAGTCCAGAAAGGCTAGCGGGAGTTGAGGAGACCCAGTACTTC
>TRBJ2-1|-|TRBV5-4|TRBD2
CASSAETSGRAHEQFF
TGTGCCAGCAGCGCCGAGACTAGCGGGAGGGCCCATGAGCAGTTCTTC
>TRBJ2-2|-|TRBV19|TRBD2
CASSILAGGVTGELFF
TGTGCCAGTAGTATCTTAGCGGGAGGGGTCACCGGGGAGCTGTTTTTT
>TRBJ2-1|-|TRBV7-3|-
CASSLSGSSYNEQFF
TGTGCCAGCAGCTTAAGCGGAAGCTCCTACAATGAGCAGTTCTTC
>TRBJ2-7|-|TRBV6-5|-
CASSYLGPTYEQYF
TGTGCCAGCAGTTATTTGGGGCCAACCTACGAGCAGTACTTC
>TRBJ2-7|-|TRBV5-1|TRBD1
CASSFPGTGSYEQYF
TGCGCCAGCAGCTTTCCCGGGACAGGGTCCTACGAGCAGTACTTC
>TRBJ2-3|-|TRBV21-1|-
CASSKDWLPGQGARDTQYF
TGTGCCAGCAGCAAAGATTGGTTACCGGGACAGGGGGCGCGTGATACGCAGTATTTT
>TRBJ2-1|-|TRBV29-1|-
CSARLLQYNEQFF
TGCAGCGCCAGACTCTTGCAATACAATGAGCAGTTCTTC
>TRBJ1-3|-|TRBV9|TRBD1
CASSPSGTGGRHGNTIYF
TGTGCCAGCAGCCCCTCCGGGACAGGGGGGCGCCATGGAAACACCATATATTTT
>TRBJ2-7|-|TRBV18|-
CASSRPGPPYEQYF
TGTGCCAGCTCACGGCCGGGACCCCCCTACGAGCAGTACTTC
>TRBJ2-3|-|TRBV27|TRBD2
CASSLGTSGIYDTQYF
TGTGCCAGCAGTTTAGGGACTAGCGGGATCTACGATACGCAGTATTTT
>TRBJ2-3|-|TRBV7-2|TRBD2
CASSLVAGGPGDTQYF
TGTGCCAGCAGCTTAGTAGCGGGAGGGCCGGGAGATACGCAGTATTTT
>TRBJ2-1|once|TRBV11-2|TRBD2
CASSPGTSASREFF
TGTGCCAGCAGCCCCGGGACTAGCGCGTCCCGGGAGTTCTTC
>TRBJ2-3|once|TRBV4-1|TRBD2
CASSPLNSGPTDTQYF
TGCGCCAGCAGCCCTCTAAATAGCGGGCCCACAGATACGCAGTATTTT
>TRBJ2-7|-|TRBV19|-
CASSPAAGGTYEQYF
TGTGCCAGTAGTCCTGCAGCTGGGGGGACCTACGAGCAGTACTTC
>TRBJ2-7|-|TRBV13|-
CASSLGGAAYEQYF
TGTGCCAGCAGCTTAGGGGGGGCCGCCTACGAGCAGTACTTC
>TRBJ2-1|once|TRBV15|TRBD1
CATGDSNSRNEQFF
TGTGCCACCGGGGACAGTAATTCCAGGAATGAGCAGTTCTTC
>TRBJ2-1|once|TRBV2|-
CASSAGAYNEQFF
TGTGCCAGCAGTGCCGGAGCCTACAATGAGCAGTTCTTC
>TRBJ2-3|-|TRBV11-3|TRBD2
CASSLRTAGVTDTQYF
TGTGCCAGCAGCTTACGAACAGCGGGAGTTACAGATACGCAGTATTTT